The T cell receptor (beta chain) described here comes from a study of blood T cell repertoires in COVID-19. TCRdb keeps only in-frame clones here, not all; method: immunoSEQ multiplex PCR. Here the sample spans a few hundred thousand clones, approximately 88% being singletons. V lost 5 bases and J lost 4, with 15 bases in between. Germline V gene sequence: CDR1 LNHDA, CDR2 SQIVND (reference sequence). The CDR3 has 15 amino acids. The origin of this receptor is a woman aged 40 to 50 with acute COVID-19. Sequences were obtained from PBMCs or T cells enriched from blood (not recorded which). This sequence joins TRBV19 and TRBJ2-1, with D hard to call. The CDR3 loop reads CASSRLLGRYNEQFF. CDR3 nucleotides: TGTGCCAGTAGTCGCCTTTTGGGCAGATACAATGAGCAGTTCTTC.